Below are 11 T cell receptor beta chains sequenced from a single sample in a study of shared clonotypes between healthy human individuals. The assay was immunoSEQ multiplex PCR, and TCRdb's table has in-frame clones only and misses some. The data show roughly 2 million clones, about 95% seen once. Naive CD8 cells, CD45RO-negative and positively selected for CCR7, excluded terminally differentiated effector memory CD45RA+ cells. The specimen sequenced was naive CD8+ T cells sorted from blood. These TCRs come from a man aged 18 to 29 in good health.

Note on this clone: At the DNA level, this CDR3 is encoded by other sequences in the same sample as well. This chain uses TRBV28 with TRBJ2-1, with TRBD2 identical over 7 bases. The length of the CDR3 is 13 residues. Germline-derived CDR1 and CDR2 are MDHEN and SYDVKM. J lost 2 bases, V lost 5 bases, and 0 bases had no gene match. The DNA for the CDR3 is TGTGCCAGCAGTGGGGGGGCCTACAATGAGCAGTTCTTC. It is translated as CASSGGAYNEQFF.

This clone has a single count. In the same sample, other DNA sequences code for this CDR3. The chain uses TRBV5-5 and TRBJ2-7; maybe TRBD1 (5 bases). Germline V lookup: CDR1 SGHKS, CDR2 YYEKEE (reference sequence). This CDR3 spans 13 amino acids. V lost 0 bases to trimming and J lost 2 bases, with 6 bases between them. The CDR3 reads CASSLDRTYEQYF. CDR3 nucleotides: TGTGCCAGCAGCTTGGACAGGACCTACGAGCAGTACTTC. Combining the CDR3 with reference TRBV5-5 and TRBJ2-7 gives the whole variable domain DAGVTQSPTHLIKTRGQQVTLRCSPISGHKSVSWYQQVLGQGPQFIFQYYEKEERGRGNFPDRFSARQFPNYSSELNVNALLLGDSALYLCASSLDRTYEQYFGPGTRLTVT.

The CDR3 coding sequence is TGTGCCAGCAGTGATGGCGGGAGCTTCCACGAGCAGTACTTC. Residues: CASSDGGSFHEQYF. The V gene is TRBV25-1, the J gene TRBJ2-7, with 7 nucleotides matching TRBD2. V trimming: 3 bases; J trimming: 5 bases; junction bases outside the gene matches: 7. CDR1 and CDR2 (germline): MGHDK, SYGVNS. CDR3 length equals 14 residues.

The chain joins TRBV15 to TRBJ2-2; D is tentatively TRBD1 or TRBD2 (5 bases each). The germline V gene encodes CDR1 LNHNV and CDR2 YYDKDF (reference sequence). The CDR3 contains 17 residues. V was cut by 0 bases and J by 0 bases, with 11 bases left in between. CDR3 DNA sequence: TGTGCCACCAGCAGAGAAATCGGGACGGCGAACACCGGGGAGCTGTTTTTT. It is translated as CATSREIGTANTGELFF. The whole variable domain, remainder taken from reference TRBV15 and TRBJ2-2, is DAMVIQNPRYQVTQFGKPVTLSCSQTLNHNVMYWYQQKSSQAPKLLFHYYDKDFNNEADTPDNFQSRRPNTSFCFLDIRSPGLGDTAMYLCATSREIGTANTGELFFGEGSRLTVL.

The chain recombines TRBV9 with TRBJ2-2, with 7 nucleotides matching TRBD2. V lost 0 bases, J lost 3 bases, and 5 bases stayed unmatched. Looked up from germline, CDR1 is SGDLS and CDR2 is YYNGEE. The CDR3 runs to 16 residues. The CDR3 sequence is CASSVAASGYTGELFF. CDR3 nucleotides: TGTGCCAGCAGCGTAGCGGCTAGCGGCTACACCGGGGAGCTGTTTTTT.

The chain carries TRBV28 and TRBJ2-3; possibly TRBD2 for D (6 bases). In germline, CDR1 is MDHEN, CDR2 SYDVKM. The germline V and J ends were trimmed by 2 bases and 8 bases, with 14 bases remaining between them. CDR3 length: 14 amino acids. The CDR3 DNA sequence: TGTGCCAGCAGTTTAGAGGCGGGGTTGGGTACGCAGTATTTT. Protein sequence: CASSLEAGLGTQYF.

The chain is built from TRBV27 and TRBJ2-1, with TRBD1 identical over 7 bases. The CDR3 extends over 16 amino acids. V lost 4 bases and J lost 5; bases outside the gene matches: 11. The germline CDR1 and CDR2 sequences are MNHEY and SMNVEV (reference sequence). CDR3 sequence reads: CASSSNRDRRHNEQFF. The CDR3 coding sequence is TGTGCCAGCAGTTCGAACCGGGACAGAAGACACAATGAGCAGTTCTTC.

CDR3 region: CASSHSGMGGGYTF. CDR3 nucleotide sequence: TGTGCCAGCAGCCACTCTGGGATGGGCGGCGGCTACACCTTC. The V gene is TRBV9, the J gene TRBJ1-2; no reliable D call. The CDR3 extends over 14 amino acids. V shed 4 bases and J shed 8 bases, with 18 bases lying between them. CDR1 and CDR2 from the germline V gene are SGDLS and YYNGEE.

The J gene is TRBJ1-4, the V gene TRBV2; 7 bases match TRBD1. Germline V gene data show CDR1 as SNHLY and CDR2 as FYNNEI. This CDR3 spans 16 amino acids. J was trimmed by 2 bases and V by 3 bases; bases with no gene match: 6. The CDR3 nucleotides read TGTGCCAGCAGTGATTCAGGGGGAGCCACTAATGAAAAACTGTTTTTT. The encoded protein is CASSDSGGATNEKLFF.

This sequence joins TRBV4-1 and TRBJ1-6; TRBD1 might be the D (5 bases). The germline CDR1 and CDR2 sequences are MGHRA and YSYEKL. The CDR3 is 16 amino acids. Trimming took 0 bases from V and 10 from J, leaving 16 bases between them. CDR3 protein: CASSQDIPGLRSPLHF. The DNA of the CDR3 is TGCGCCAGCAGCCAAGACATTCCGGGGCTTAGGTCACCCCTCCACTTT.

The CDR3 protein is CASSQVSGGPREETQYF. CDR3 bases: TGCGCCAGCAGCCAAGTCAGCGGGGGGCCGAGAGAAGAGACCCAGTACTTC. This sequence joins TRBV4-1 and TRBJ2-5; 9 nucleotides line up with TRBD2. The junction had 9 bases not matched to a gene; V was cut back by 1 base and J by 3 bases. The CDR3 totals 17 residues. Germline V gene lookup returns CDR1 MGHRA and CDR2 YSYEKL.